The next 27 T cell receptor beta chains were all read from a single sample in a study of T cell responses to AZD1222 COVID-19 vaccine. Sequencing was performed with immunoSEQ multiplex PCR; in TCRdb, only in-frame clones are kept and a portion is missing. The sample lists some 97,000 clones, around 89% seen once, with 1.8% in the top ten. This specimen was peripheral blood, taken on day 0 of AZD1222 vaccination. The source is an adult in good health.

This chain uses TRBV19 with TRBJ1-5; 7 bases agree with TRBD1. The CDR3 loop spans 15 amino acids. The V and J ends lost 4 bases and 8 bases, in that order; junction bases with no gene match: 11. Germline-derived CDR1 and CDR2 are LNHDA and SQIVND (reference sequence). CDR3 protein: CASSNRLQGLKPQHF. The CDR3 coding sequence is TGTGCCAGTAGTAACCGACTACAGGGGCTGAAGCCCCAGCATTTT.

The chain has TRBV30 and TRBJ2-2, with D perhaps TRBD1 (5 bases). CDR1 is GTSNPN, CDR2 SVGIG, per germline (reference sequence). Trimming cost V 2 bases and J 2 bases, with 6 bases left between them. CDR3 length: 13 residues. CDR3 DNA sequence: TGTGCCTGGAGTAGGGGCAACACCGGGGAGCTGTTTTTT. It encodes CAWSRGNTGELFF.

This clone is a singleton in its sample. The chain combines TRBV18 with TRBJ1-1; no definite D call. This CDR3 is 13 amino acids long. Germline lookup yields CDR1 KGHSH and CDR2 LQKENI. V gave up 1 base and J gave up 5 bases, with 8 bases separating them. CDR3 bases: TGTGCCAGCTCACCACGGTGGCAGACTGAAGCTTTCTTT. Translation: CASSPRWQTEAFF.

The CDR3 loop reads CASSSWLPNTEAFF. The CDR3 nucleotides are TGTGCCAGCAGCAGCTGGCTCCCGAACACTGAAGCTTTCTTT. The chain uses TRBV5-8 and TRBJ1-1; D uncertain. V gave up 4 bases and J gave up 1 base, with 11 bases separating them. The CDR3 is 14 residues long. Germline assignment: CDR1 SGHTS and CDR2 YDEGEE.

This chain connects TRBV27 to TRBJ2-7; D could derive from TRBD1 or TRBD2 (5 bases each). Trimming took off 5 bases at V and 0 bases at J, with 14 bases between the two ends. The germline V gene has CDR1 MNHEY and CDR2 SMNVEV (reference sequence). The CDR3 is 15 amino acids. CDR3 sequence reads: CASSPSGTVSYEQYF. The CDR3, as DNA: TGTGCCAGCAGTCCCTCCGGGACGGTCTCCTACGAGCAGTACTTC.

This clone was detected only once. CDR3 bases: TGTGCCATCAGTGACGGGAGGGGTAATGAAAAACTGTTTTTT. Amino acid sequence: CAISDGRGNEKLFF. The rearrangement joins TRBV10-3 to TRBJ1-4; possible D gene TRBD1, 5 bases. The CDR3 consists of 14 residues. V shed 3 bases and J shed 4 bases, with 9 bases lying between them. Germline V lookup: CDR1 ENHRY, CDR2 SYGVKD.

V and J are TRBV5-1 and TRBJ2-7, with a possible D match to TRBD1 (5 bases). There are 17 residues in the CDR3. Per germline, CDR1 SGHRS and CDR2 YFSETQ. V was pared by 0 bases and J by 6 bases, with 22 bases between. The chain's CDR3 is CASSLDGRQGGWSEQYF. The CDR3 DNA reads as TGCGCCAGCAGCTTGGATGGACGGCAGGGTGGTTGGAGCGAGCAGTACTTC.

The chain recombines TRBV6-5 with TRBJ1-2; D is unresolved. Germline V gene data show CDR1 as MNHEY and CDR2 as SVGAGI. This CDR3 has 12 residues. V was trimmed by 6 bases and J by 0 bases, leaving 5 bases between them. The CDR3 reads CASSLTNYGYTF. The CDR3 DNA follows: TGTGCCAGCAGCCTAACTAACTATGGCTACACCTTC.

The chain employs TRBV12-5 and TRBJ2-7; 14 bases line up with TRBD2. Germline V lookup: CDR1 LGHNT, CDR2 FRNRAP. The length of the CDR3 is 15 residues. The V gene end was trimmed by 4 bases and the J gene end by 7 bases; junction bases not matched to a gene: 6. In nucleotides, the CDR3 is TGTGCTAGTGGTTCTCGACTAGCGGGAGGGCGGGAGCAGTACTTC. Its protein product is CASGSRLAGGREQYF.

Here the CDR3 DNA reads TGTGCCAGCAGCTTGGGGGCCGGCTATGGTGGCTACACCTTC. Its protein is CASSLGAGYGGYTF. The chain employs TRBV5-6 and TRBJ1-2; D not certain. CDR3 length: 14 amino acids. CDR1 and CDR2 from the germline V gene are SGHDT and YYEEEE. V shed 0 bases and J shed 7 bases, with 13 bases lying between them.

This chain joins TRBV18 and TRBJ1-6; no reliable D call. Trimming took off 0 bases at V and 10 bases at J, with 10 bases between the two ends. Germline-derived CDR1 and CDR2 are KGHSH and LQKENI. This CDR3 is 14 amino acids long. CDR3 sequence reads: CASSPPPGGSPLHF. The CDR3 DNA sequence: TGTGCCAGCTCACCACCGCCCGGCGGGTCACCCCTCCACTTT.

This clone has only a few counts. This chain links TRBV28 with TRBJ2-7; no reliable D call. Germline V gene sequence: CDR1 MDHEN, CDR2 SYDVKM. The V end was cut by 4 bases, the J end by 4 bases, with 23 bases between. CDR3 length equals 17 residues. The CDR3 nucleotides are TGTGCCAGCAGTTGCCCTAGTTGCACTATACCTCGATACGAGCAGTACTTC. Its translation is CASSCPSCTIPRYEQYF.

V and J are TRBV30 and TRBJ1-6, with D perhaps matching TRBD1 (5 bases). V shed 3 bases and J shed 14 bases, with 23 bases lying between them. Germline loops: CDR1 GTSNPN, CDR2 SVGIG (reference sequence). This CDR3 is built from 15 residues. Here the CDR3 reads CAWSRPGQGVFTLHF. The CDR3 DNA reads TGTGCCTGGAGCCGGCCAGGGCAGGGTGTTTTTACCCTCCACTTT.

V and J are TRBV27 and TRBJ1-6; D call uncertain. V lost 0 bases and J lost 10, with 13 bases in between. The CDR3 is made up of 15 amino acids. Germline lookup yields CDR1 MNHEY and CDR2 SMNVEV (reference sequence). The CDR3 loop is CASSLSVSTVSPLHF. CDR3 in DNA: TGTGCCAGCAGTTTATCGGTCTCCACAGTCTCACCCCTCCACTTT.

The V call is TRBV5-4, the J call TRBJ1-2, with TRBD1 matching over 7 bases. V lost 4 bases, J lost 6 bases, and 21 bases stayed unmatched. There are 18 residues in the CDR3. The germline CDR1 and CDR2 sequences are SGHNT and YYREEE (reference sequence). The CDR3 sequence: CASSQDKSIEGARNGYTF. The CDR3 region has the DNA TGTGCCAGCAGCCAGGACAAGAGCATCGAGGGGGCCAGGAATGGCTACACCTTC.

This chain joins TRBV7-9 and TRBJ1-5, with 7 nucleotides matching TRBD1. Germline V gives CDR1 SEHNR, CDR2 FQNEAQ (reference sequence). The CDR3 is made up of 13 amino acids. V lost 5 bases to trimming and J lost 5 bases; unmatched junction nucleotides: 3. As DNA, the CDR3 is TGTGCCAGCAGCAGACAGGGCGATCAGCCCCAGCATTTT. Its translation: CASSRQGDQPQHF.

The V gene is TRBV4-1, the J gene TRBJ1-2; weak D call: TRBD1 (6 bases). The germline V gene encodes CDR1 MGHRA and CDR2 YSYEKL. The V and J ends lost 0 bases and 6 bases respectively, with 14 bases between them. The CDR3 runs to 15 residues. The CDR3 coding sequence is TGCGCCAGCAGCCAAGAATGGGGGGCGACGGATGGCTACACCTTC. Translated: CASSQEWGATDGYTF.

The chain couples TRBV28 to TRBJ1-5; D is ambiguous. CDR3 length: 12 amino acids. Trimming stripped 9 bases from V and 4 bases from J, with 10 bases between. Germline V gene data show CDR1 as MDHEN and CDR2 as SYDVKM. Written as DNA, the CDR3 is TGTGCCAGTAGCGCGGGGAATCAGCCCCAGCATTTT. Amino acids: CASSAGNQPQHF.

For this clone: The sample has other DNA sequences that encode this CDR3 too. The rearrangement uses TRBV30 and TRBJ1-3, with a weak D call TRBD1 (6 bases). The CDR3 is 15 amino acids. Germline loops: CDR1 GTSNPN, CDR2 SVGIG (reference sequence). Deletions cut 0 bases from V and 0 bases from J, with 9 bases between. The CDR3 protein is CAWSVDSSSGNTIYF. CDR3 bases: TGTGCCTGGAGTGTGGACAGCTCCTCTGGAAACACCATATATTTT.

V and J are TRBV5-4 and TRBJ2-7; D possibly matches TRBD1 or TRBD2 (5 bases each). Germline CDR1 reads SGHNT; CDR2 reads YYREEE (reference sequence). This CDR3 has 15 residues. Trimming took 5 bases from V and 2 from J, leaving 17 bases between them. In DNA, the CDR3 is TGTGCCAGCAGTTCCGGGACCACCCCTGCCTACGAGCAGTACTTC. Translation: CASSSGTTPAYEQYF.

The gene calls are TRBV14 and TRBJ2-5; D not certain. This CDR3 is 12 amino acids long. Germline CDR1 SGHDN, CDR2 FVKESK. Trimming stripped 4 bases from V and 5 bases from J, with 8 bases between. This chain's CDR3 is CASSPRRETQYF. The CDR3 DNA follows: TGTGCCAGCAGCCCAAGACGGGAGACCCAGTACTTC.

Written as DNA, the CDR3 is TGTGCCAGCAGTGACATACAGGGGTCCCAAGAGACCCAGTACTTC. Translated: CASSDIQGSQETQYF. The J gene is TRBJ2-5, the V gene TRBV6-1; 7 bases line up with TRBD1. Unmatched junction bases numbered 5, after V lost 3 bases and J lost 1 base. Germline CDR1 and CDR2: MNHNS and SASEGT. The CDR3 is 15 residues long.

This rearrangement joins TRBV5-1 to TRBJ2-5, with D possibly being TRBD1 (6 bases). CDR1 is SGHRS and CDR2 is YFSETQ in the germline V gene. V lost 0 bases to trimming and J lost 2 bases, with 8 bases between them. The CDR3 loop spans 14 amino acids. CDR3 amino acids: CASSLGGLQETQYF. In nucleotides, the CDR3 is TGCGCCAGCAGCTTGGGGGGGCTTCAAGAGACCCAGTACTTC.

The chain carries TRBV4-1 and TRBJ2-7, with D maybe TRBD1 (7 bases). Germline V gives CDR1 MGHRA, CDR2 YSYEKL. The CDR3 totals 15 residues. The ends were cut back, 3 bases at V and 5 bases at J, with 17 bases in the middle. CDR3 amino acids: CASSQLPGGFNEQYF. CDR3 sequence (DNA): TGCGCCAGCAGCCAGCTCCCAGGGGGGTTCAACGAGCAGTACTTC.

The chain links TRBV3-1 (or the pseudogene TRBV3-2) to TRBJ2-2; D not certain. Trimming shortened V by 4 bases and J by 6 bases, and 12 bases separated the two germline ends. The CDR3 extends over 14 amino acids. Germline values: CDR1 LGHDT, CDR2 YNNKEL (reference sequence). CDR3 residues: CASSPDAGSGELFF. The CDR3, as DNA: TGTGCCAGCAGCCCGGACGCAGGATCCGGGGAGCTGTTTTTT.

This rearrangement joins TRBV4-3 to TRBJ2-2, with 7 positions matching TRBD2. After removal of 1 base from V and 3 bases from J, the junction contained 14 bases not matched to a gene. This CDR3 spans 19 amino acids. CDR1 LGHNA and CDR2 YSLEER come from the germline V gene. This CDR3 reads CASSQGAGLAAQYTGELFF. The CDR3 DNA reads TGCGCCAGCAGCCAAGGCGCGGGGCTAGCGGCTCAATACACCGGGGAGCTGTTTTTT.

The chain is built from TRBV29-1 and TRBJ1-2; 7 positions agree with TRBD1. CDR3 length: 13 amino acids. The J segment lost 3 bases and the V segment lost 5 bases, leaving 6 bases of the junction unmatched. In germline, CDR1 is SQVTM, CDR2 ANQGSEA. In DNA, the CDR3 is TGCAGCGTTCTGACAGGGCAGGACTATGGCTACACCTTC. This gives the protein CSVLTGQDYGYTF.